One and the same sample provided the 8 T cell receptor beta chains below, sequenced in a study of blood T cell repertoires in COVID-19 (dated by TCRdb to the early 2020s). Library prep was done by the immunoSEQ multiplex PCR assay. TCRdb took this table from immuneACCESS and kept in-frame rearrangements with V and J called. Such tables lack part of the clones; where checked against another copy, unresolved V genes explain under half of the gap, and the rest is unexplained. The sample table contains about 480,000 clones; only one count was recorded for more than 70% of them. Approximately 12% of the sample rests with the top ten. Sequencing input: peripheral blood. Receptor source: a woman aged 45 to 65 with COVID-19, enrolled during active disease.

Points on this clone: In the same sample, other DNA sequences code for this CDR3. The chain links TRBV18 to TRBJ2-5; D call uncertain. The CDR3 totals 13 residues. The germline V gene encodes CDR1 KGHSH and CDR2 LQKENI. V lost 5 bases to trimming and J lost 2 bases, with 9 bases between them. The CDR3 DNA reads as TGTGCCAGCTCATTACAGATTCAAGAGACCCAGTACTTC. Encoded protein: CASSLQIQETQYF.

The gene calls are TRBV7-6 and TRBJ1-1; weak D call: TRBD1 (6 bases). Trimming left V 1 base short and J 4 bases short, with 13 bases between. This CDR3 has 15 residues. Germline lookup yields CDR1 SGHVS and CDR2 FNYEAQ. The CDR3 reads CASSLGGPQSTEAFF. CDR3 DNA: TGTGCCAGCAGCTTAGGGGGGCCCCAGAGCACTGAAGCTTTCTTT.

V and J are TRBV2 and TRBJ2-1; 12 bases match TRBD2. Germline CDR1 reads SNHLY; CDR2 reads FYNNEI. J gave up 7 bases and V 5 bases, and 6 bases lay outside the gene matches. This CDR3 spans 15 amino acids. Written as DNA, the CDR3 is TGTGCCAGCAGTCTTCTAGCGGGGGGGCTTAATGAGCAGTTCTTC. It is translated as CASSLLAGGLNEQFF.

The chain joins TRBV2 to TRBJ1-6; 8 bases are shared with TRBD1. The V gene's germline CDR1 is SNHLY and CDR2 FYNNEI. V lost 6 bases, J lost 7 bases, and 20 bases stayed unmatched. CDR3 length equals 19 residues. The DNA of the CDR3 is TGTGCCAGCAGCGGACAGGGAGGACCCTATGGACCCCCAAATTCACCCCTCCACTTT. It codes for CASSGQGGPYGPPNSPLHF.

The chain combines TRBV5-1 with TRBJ1-6, with a tentative D call TRBD1 (6 bases). Trimming removed 4 bases from V and 7 bases from J, with 21 bases in between. The CDR3 runs 17 residues. Per germline, CDR1 SGHRS and CDR2 YFSETQ. CDR3 sequence (DNA): TGCGCCAGCAGCCCAAGACCCCAGGGGACGGGAAATTCACCCCTCCACTTT. Protein product: CASSPRPQGTGNSPLHF.

This chain joins TRBV5-1 and TRBJ2-3; TRBD2 agrees at 8 bases. The J segment lost 2 bases and the V segment lost 4 bases, leaving 3 bases of the junction unmatched. There are 14 residues in the CDR3. Germline CDR1 and CDR2: SGHRS and YFSETQ. The CDR3 DNA follows: TGCGCCAGCAGCCCCGGACTAGCCACAGATACGCAGTATTTT. This sequence encodes CASSPGLATDTQYF.

This clone was picked up one time. V usage is TRBV5-1 and J usage is TRBJ2-7; 14 nucleotides align to TRBD2. Germline V lookup: CDR1 SGHRS, CDR2 YFSETQ. The CDR3 covers 15 residues. V shed 5 bases and J 3 bases; nucleotides not matched to a gene: 4. The CDR3: CASSWTSGGYYEQYF. DNA of the CDR3: TGCGCCAGCAGTTGGACTAGCGGGGGGTACTACGAGCAGTACTTC.

As DNA, the CDR3 is TGTGCCTGGAGTGTTGGGGGGACAGGCTACGAGCAGTACTTC. Translation: CAWSVGGTGYEQYF. The chain is built from TRBV30 and TRBJ2-7; TRBD1 matches at 8 bases. V trimming: 0 bases; J trimming: 3 bases; junction bases outside the gene matches: 4. Germline CDR1 reads GTSNPN; CDR2 reads SVGIG (reference sequence). The CDR3 loop spans 14 amino acids.